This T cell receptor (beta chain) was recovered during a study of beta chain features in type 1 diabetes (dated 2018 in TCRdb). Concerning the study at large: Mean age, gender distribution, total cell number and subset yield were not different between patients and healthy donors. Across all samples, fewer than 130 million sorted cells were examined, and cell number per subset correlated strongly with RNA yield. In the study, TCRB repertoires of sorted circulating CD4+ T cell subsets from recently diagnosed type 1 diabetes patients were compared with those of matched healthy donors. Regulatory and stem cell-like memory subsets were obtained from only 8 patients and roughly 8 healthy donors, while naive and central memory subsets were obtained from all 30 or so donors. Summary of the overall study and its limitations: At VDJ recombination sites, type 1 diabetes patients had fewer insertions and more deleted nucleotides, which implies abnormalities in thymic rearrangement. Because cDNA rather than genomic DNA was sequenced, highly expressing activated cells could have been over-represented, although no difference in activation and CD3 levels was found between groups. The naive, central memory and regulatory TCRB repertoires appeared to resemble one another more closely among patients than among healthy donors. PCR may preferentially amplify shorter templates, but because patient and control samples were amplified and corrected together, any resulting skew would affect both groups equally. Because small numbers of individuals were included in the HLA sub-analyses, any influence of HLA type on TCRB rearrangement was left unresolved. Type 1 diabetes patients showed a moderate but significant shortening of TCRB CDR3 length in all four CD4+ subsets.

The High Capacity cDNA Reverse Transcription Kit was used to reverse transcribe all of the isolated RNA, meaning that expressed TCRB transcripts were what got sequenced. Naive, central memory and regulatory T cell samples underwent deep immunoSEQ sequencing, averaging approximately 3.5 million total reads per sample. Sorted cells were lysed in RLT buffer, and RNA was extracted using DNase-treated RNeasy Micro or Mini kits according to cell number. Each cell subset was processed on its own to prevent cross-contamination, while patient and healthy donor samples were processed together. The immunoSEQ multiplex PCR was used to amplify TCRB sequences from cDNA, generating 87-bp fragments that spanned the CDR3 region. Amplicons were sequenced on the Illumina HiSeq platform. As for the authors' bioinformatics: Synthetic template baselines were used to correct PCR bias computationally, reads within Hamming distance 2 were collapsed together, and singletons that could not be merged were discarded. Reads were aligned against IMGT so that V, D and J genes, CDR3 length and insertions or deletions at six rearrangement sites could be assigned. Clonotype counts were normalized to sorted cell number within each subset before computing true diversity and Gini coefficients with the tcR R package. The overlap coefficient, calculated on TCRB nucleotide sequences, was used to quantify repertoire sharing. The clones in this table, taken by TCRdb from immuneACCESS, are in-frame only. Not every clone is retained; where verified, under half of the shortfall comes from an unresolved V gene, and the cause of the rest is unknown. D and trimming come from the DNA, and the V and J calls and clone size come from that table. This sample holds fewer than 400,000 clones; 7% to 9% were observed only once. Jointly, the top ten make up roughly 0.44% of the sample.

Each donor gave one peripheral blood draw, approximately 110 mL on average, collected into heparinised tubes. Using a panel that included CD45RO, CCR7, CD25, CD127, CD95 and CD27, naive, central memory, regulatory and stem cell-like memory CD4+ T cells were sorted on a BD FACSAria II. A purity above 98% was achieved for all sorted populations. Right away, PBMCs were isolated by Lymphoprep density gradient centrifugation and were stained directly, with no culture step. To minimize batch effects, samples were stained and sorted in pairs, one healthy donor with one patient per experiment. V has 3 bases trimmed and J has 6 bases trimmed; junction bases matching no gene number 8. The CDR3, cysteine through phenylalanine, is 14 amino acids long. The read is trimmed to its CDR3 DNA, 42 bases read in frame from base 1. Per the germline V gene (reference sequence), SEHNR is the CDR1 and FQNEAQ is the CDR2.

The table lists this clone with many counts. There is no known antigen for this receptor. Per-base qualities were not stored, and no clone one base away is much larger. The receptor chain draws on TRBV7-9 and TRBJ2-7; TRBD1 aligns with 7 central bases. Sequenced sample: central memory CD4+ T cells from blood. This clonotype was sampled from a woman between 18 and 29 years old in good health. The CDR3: CASSFQQGSGEQYF. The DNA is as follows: TGTGCCAGCAGCTTCCAACAGGGGTCTGGCGAGCAGTACTTC.